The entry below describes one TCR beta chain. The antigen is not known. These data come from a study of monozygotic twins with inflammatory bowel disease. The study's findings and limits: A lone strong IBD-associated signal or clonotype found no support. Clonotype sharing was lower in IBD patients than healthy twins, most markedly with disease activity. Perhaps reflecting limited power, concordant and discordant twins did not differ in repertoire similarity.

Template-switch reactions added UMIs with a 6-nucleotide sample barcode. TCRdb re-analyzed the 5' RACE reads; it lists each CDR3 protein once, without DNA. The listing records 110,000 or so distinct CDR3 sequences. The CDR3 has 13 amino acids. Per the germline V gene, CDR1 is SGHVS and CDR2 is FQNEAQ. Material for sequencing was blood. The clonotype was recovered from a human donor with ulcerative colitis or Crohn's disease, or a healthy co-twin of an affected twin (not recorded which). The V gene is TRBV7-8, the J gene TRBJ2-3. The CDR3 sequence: CASSTGYTDTQYF.